The rows below give T cell receptor beta chains drawn from one sample of a study of OX40 agonist ivuxolimab in advanced cancers. The data were produced by immunoSEQ multiplex PCR, yet TCRdb's version contains in-frame clones alone and is incomplete. The sample records approximately 54,000 clones, 91% being singletons. Specimen: CD4+ or CD8+ T cells sorted from blood, collected in a trial of the OX40 agonist ivuxolimab. The source of these receptors is an adult with an advanced solid tumor such as melanoma, head and neck, liver or kidney cancer. Each CDR3 is given with its conserved first and last residue. Fields, in order: D gene, V gene, J gene, CDR3 length, clone size, CDR3 DNA, CDR3 protein. The D gene is left open where the match is weak. Size is omitted from some rows. Given values are once, few, many or a class for expanded clones.

D gene: TRBD1
V gene: TRBV4-3
J gene: TRBJ2-2
CDR3 length: 17
clone size: .
CDR3 DNA: TGCGCCAGCAGCCAGAATGGACAGGGATTATACACCGGGGAGCTGTTTTTT
CDR3 protein: CASSQNGQGLYTGELFF

D gene: .
V gene: TRBV19
J gene: TRBJ2-3
CDR3 length: 11
clone size: .
CDR3 DNA: TGTGCCAGTAGTATACAGGATGCGCAGTATTTT
CDR3 protein: CASSIQDAQYF

D gene: .
V gene: TRBV6-1
J gene: TRBJ2-4
CDR3 length: 16
clone size: .
CDR3 DNA: TGTGCCAGCAGTGAGGTCGGATTACTAGCCAAAAACATTCAGTACTTC
CDR3 protein: CASSEVGLLAKNIQYF

D gene: .
V gene: TRBV6-6
J gene: TRBJ2-2
CDR3 length: 12
clone size: .
CDR3 DNA: TGTGCCCTCGGGTACGGCACCGGGGAGCTGTTTTTT
CDR3 protein: CALGYGTGELFF

D gene: .
V gene: TRBV5-6
J gene: TRBJ2-3
CDR3 length: 15
clone size: few
CDR3 DNA: TGTGCCAGCAGCTCGACCACGTTGTCGGCAGATACGCAGTATTTT
CDR3 protein: CASSSTTLSADTQYF

D gene: .
V gene: TRBV4-3
J gene: TRBJ2-1
CDR3 length: 13
clone size: .
CDR3 DNA: TGCGCCAGCAGCCATCTAGATTACAATGAGCAGTTCTTC
CDR3 protein: CASSHLDYNEQFF

D gene: .
V gene: TRBV7-2
J gene: TRBJ2-7
CDR3 length: 14
clone size: .
CDR3 DNA: TGTGCCAGCAGCTTTCCCGGGACTCGCTACGAGCAGTACTTC
CDR3 protein: CASSFPGTRYEQYF

D gene: .
V gene: TRBV25-1
J gene: TRBJ1-2
CDR3 length: 12
clone size: .
CDR3 DNA: TGTGCCAGCAGTTTCGCGGGGGGAGGCTACACCTTC
CDR3 protein: CASSFAGGGYTF

D gene: .
V gene: TRBV7-9
J gene: TRBJ2-7
CDR3 length: 15
clone size: .
CDR3 DNA: TGTGCCAGCAGCTTAGAAGAGGTGAGCTCCTACGAGCAGTACTTC
CDR3 protein: CASSLEEVSSYEQYF

D gene: .
V gene: TRBV5-6
J gene: TRBJ2-1
CDR3 length: 17
clone size: .
CDR3 DNA: TGTGCCAGCAGGAGTGCTCCGGGACTCGTCTCCTACAATGAGCAGTTCTTC
CDR3 protein: CASRSAPGLVSYNEQFF

D gene: .
V gene: TRBV27
J gene: TRBJ1-5
CDR3 length: 13
clone size: .
CDR3 DNA: TGTGCCAGCAGTTTTAGGGGCAATCAGCCCCAGCATTTT
CDR3 protein: CASSFRGNQPQHF

D gene: TRBD1
V gene: TRBV4-3
J gene: TRBJ1-2
CDR3 length: 16
clone size: .
CDR3 DNA: TGCGCCAGCAGCCACGAAACCGGGACAGGGGTATATGGCTACACCTTC
CDR3 protein: CASSHETGTGVYGYTF

D gene: .
V gene: TRBV27
J gene: TRBJ2-7
CDR3 length: 13
clone size: .
CDR3 DNA: TGTGCCAGCAGTTTAACACCTACCTACGAGCAGTACTTC
CDR3 protein: CASSLTPTYEQYF

D gene: TRBD2
V gene: TRBV5-8
J gene: TRBJ2-7
CDR3 length: 17
clone size: .
CDR3 DNA: TGTGCCAGCAGCCTCCCAGGACGACTAGCGGGGACCTACGAGCAGTACTTC
CDR3 protein: CASSLPGRLAGTYEQYF

D gene: TRBD2
V gene: TRBV27
J gene: TRBJ2-2
CDR3 length: 16
clone size: .
CDR3 DNA: TGTGCCAGCAGTTTATCGTGGGGGGGTAGCACCGGGGAGCTGTTTTTT
CDR3 protein: CASSLSWGGSTGELFF

D gene: .
V gene: TRBV4-1
J gene: TRBJ1-3
CDR3 length: 15
clone size: .
CDR3 DNA: TGCGCCAGCAGCCAAGATCGCCGGGCTGGAAACACCATATATTTT
CDR3 protein: CASSQDRRAGNTIYF

D gene: .
V gene: TRBV5-1
J gene: TRBJ2-1
CDR3 length: 16
clone size: .
CDR3 DNA: TGCGCCAGCAGCCACGAGGAGGGGTACTCCTACAATGAGCAGTTCTTC
CDR3 protein: CASSHEEGYSYNEQFF

D gene: TRBD1
V gene: TRBV19
J gene: TRBJ2-7
CDR3 length: 14
clone size: .
CDR3 DNA: TGTGCCAGTAGTCTTGGGACAGCAAGCTACGAGCAGTACTTC
CDR3 protein: CASSLGTASYEQYF

D gene: .
V gene: TRBV7-6
J gene: TRBJ1-6
CDR3 length: 14
clone size: .
CDR3 DNA: TGTGCCAGCAGCCCAGGCGTCGCTAATTCACCCCTCCACTTT
CDR3 protein: CASSPGVANSPLHF

D gene: .
V gene: TRBV28
J gene: TRBJ2-7
CDR3 length: 14
clone size: once
CDR3 DNA: TGTGCCAGCAGTTTACTGGCCCACGGGAACGAGCAGTACTTC
CDR3 protein: CASSLLAHGNEQYF

D gene: TRBD1
V gene: TRBV6-5
J gene: TRBJ2-2
CDR3 length: 14
clone size: .
CDR3 DNA: TGTGCCAGCCTACGACAGGGCGACACCGGGGAGCTGTTTTTT
CDR3 protein: CASLRQGDTGELFF

D gene: TRBD2
V gene: TRBV19
J gene: TRBJ2-2
CDR3 length: 14
clone size: .
CDR3 DNA: TGTGCCAGTAGTATAGTCGGGAGGACCGGGGAGCTGTTTTTT
CDR3 protein: CASSIVGRTGELFF

D gene: TRBD2
V gene: TRBV27
J gene: TRBJ2-7
CDR3 length: 11
clone size: .
CDR3 DNA: TGTGCCAGCAAGCGGGAGGCCGAGCAGTACTTC
CDR3 protein: CASKREAEQYF

D gene: .
V gene: TRBV27
J gene: TRBJ2-2
CDR3 length: 12
clone size: .
CDR3 DNA: TGTGCCAGCAGCCACAACACCGGGGAGCTGTTTTTT
CDR3 protein: CASSHNTGELFF

D gene: .
V gene: TRBV7-2
J gene: TRBJ2-1
CDR3 length: 13
clone size: .
CDR3 DNA: TGTGCCAGCAGCTCCTCATTCTACAATGAGCAGTTCTTC
CDR3 protein: CASSSSFYNEQFF

D gene: .
V gene: TRBV27
J gene: TRBJ2-2
CDR3 length: 11
clone size: .
CDR3 DNA: TGTGCCAGGGGGGGCACCGGGGAGCTGTTTTTT
CDR3 protein: CARGGTGELFF

D gene: TRBD1
V gene: TRBV4-3
J gene: TRBJ2-7
CDR3 length: 15
clone size: .
CDR3 DNA: TGCGCCAGCAGCCCCCGTCCCGGGACAGGGAACGAGCAGTACTTC
CDR3 protein: CASSPRPGTGNEQYF

D gene: TRBD2
V gene: TRBV6-5
J gene: TRBJ2-3
CDR3 length: 16
clone size: .
CDR3 DNA: TGTGCCAGCAGTTATCTCTACGGGGGGGGGCCAGATACGCAGTATTTT
CDR3 protein: CASSYLYGGGPDTQYF

D gene: .
V gene: TRBV15
J gene: TRBJ1-1
CDR3 length: 15
clone size: .
CDR3 DNA: TGTGCCACCAGCAGAGATTTACGGATAAACACTGAAGCTTTCTTT
CDR3 protein: CATSRDLRINTEAFF

D gene: .
V gene: TRBV5-8
J gene: TRBJ1-4
CDR3 length: 13
clone size: .
CDR3 DNA: TGTGCCAGCAGCTTGGCGGGAAATGAAAAACTGTTTTTT
CDR3 protein: CASSLAGNEKLFF

D gene: TRBD1
V gene: TRBV7-9
J gene: TRBJ2-3
CDR3 length: 17
clone size: .
CDR3 DNA: TGTGCCAGCAGCTCAACCTGGACAGGGGTGAGCACAGATACGCAGTATTTT
CDR3 protein: CASSSTWTGVSTDTQYF

D gene: .
V gene: TRBV2
J gene: TRBJ2-1
CDR3 length: 15
clone size: .
CDR3 DNA: TGTGCCAGCAGTGAGGAGCAGCGGGCCTACAATGAGCAGTTCTTC
CDR3 protein: CASSEEQRAYNEQFF

D gene: TRBD1
V gene: TRBV11-2
J gene: TRBJ1-2
CDR3 length: 13
clone size: .
CDR3 DNA: TGTGCCAGCAGCTCCGACAGGGGGTATGGCTACACCTTC
CDR3 protein: CASSSDRGYGYTF

D gene: .
V gene: TRBV30
J gene: TRBJ2-5
CDR3 length: 13
clone size: .
CDR3 DNA: TGTGCCTGGACGAGGGAAGACCAAGAGACCCAGTACTTC
CDR3 protein: CAWTREDQETQYF

D gene: TRBD2
V gene: TRBV19
J gene: TRBJ2-3
CDR3 length: 16
clone size: .
CDR3 DNA: TGTGCCAGTACTCTTAGCGGGAGAAGCTCCACAGATACGCAGTATTTT
CDR3 protein: CASTLSGRSSTDTQYF

D gene: .
V gene: TRBV11-2
J gene: TRBJ1-2
CDR3 length: 16
clone size: .
CDR3 DNA: TGTGCCAGCAGCTTAGGGTATGGGGGTGATAACTATGGCTACACCTTC
CDR3 protein: CASSLGYGGDNYGYTF

D gene: TRBD2
V gene: TRBV7-9
J gene: TRBJ2-1
CDR3 length: 16
clone size: .
CDR3 DNA: TGTGCCAGCAGCTTAGATACAGCGGGGGGGTACAATGAGCAGTTCTTC
CDR3 protein: CASSLDTAGGYNEQFF

D gene: .
V gene: TRBV7-9
J gene: TRBJ1-2
CDR3 length: 13
clone size: .
CDR3 DNA: TGTGCCAGCAGCCATGGACAGTACTACGACTACACCTTC
CDR3 protein: CASSHGQYYDYTF

D gene: TRBD1
V gene: TRBV9
J gene: TRBJ1-2
CDR3 length: 15
clone size: .
CDR3 DNA: TGTGCCAGCAGCGTAGCCGGGACAGGCTTCTATGGCTACACCTTC
CDR3 protein: CASSVAGTGFYGYTF

D gene: .
V gene: TRBV5-8
J gene: TRBJ1-1
CDR3 length: 10
clone size: .
CDR3 DNA: TGTGCCAGCAGCTTGGCAGAAGCTTTCTTT
CDR3 protein: CASSLAEAFF

D gene: TRBD2
V gene: TRBV28
J gene: TRBJ2-1
CDR3 length: 18
clone size: few
CDR3 DNA: TGTGCCAGCAGCACTCTTACTAGCGACGAGGGCGGATACAATGAGCAGTTCTTC
CDR3 protein: CASSTLTSDEGGYNEQFF

D gene: .
V gene: TRBV7-8
J gene: TRBJ2-7
CDR3 length: 13
clone size: few
CDR3 DNA: TGTGCCAGCAGCTTAGGGACGACTTACGAGCAGTACTTC
CDR3 protein: CASSLGTTYEQYF

D gene: TRBD2
V gene: TRBV7-6
J gene: TRBJ2-1
CDR3 length: 16
clone size: .
CDR3 DNA: TGTGCCAGCAGCCCTGGCCTAACTAGCGGGACTAATGAGCAGTTCTTC
CDR3 protein: CASSPGLTSGTNEQFF

D gene: .
V gene: TRBV4-1
J gene: TRBJ2-3
CDR3 length: 14
clone size: .
CDR3 DNA: TGCGCCAGCAGCCAAGTTACTACCACAGATACGCAGTATTTT
CDR3 protein: CASSQVTTTDTQYF

D gene: .
V gene: TRBV11-2
J gene: TRBJ1-5
CDR3 length: 18
clone size: .
CDR3 DNA: TGTGCCAGCAGCTTAGTAGTTATGGGGCGACAGAGCAATCAGCCCCAGCATTTT
CDR3 protein: CASSLVVMGRQSNQPQHF

D gene: TRBD1
V gene: TRBV29-1
J gene: TRBJ1-1
CDR3 length: 15
clone size: .
CDR3 DNA: TGCAGCGTTTTAGGGACAGACCTGTCGGAGACTGAAGCTTTCTTT
CDR3 protein: CSVLGTDLSETEAFF

D gene: .
V gene: TRBV5-6
J gene: TRBJ2-1
CDR3 length: 12
clone size: .
CDR3 DNA: TGTGCCAGCAGCTTTCTGGAAAATGAGCAGTTCTTC
CDR3 protein: CASSFLENEQFF

D gene: .
V gene: TRBV13
J gene: TRBJ2-3
CDR3 length: 14
clone size: .
CDR3 DNA: TGTGCCAGCAGCTCCCGCGGGGACACAGATACGCAGTATTTT
CDR3 protein: CASSSRGDTDTQYF

D gene: .
V gene: TRBV19
J gene: TRBJ2-2
CDR3 length: 13
clone size: .
CDR3 DNA: TGTGCCAGTAGTATAGGTTCGACCGGGGAGCTGTTTTTT
CDR3 protein: CASSIGSTGELFF

D gene: .
V gene: TRBV13
J gene: TRBJ1-4
CDR3 length: 14
clone size: .
CDR3 DNA: TGTGCCAGCAGCCCGATTTCTCCGGATGAAAAACTGTTTTTT
CDR3 protein: CASSPISPDEKLFF

D gene: .
V gene: TRBV6-5
J gene: TRBJ2-7
CDR3 length: 13
clone size: .
CDR3 DNA: TGTGCCAGCAGTTACGAACAGAAGTACGAGCAGTACTTC
CDR3 protein: CASSYEQKYEQYF

D gene: .
V gene: TRBV2
J gene: TRBJ2-3
CDR3 length: 14
clone size: .
CDR3 DNA: TGTGCCAGCCTTTCGTCGCTCAGCACAGATACGCAGTATTTT
CDR3 protein: CASLSSLSTDTQYF

D gene: TRBD1
V gene: TRBV7-9
J gene: TRBJ1-4
CDR3 length: 15
clone size: .
CDR3 DNA: TGTGCCAGCAGCTTAGGGGGACAGGGGAATGAAAAACTGTTTTTT
CDR3 protein: CASSLGGQGNEKLFF